This T cell receptor (beta chain) was captured by sequencing in a study of blood T cell repertoires in COVID-19. Study-level background: Samples taken during acute and convalescent COVID-19 were collected in the United States, Italy and Spain.

Study processing details: Reference gene primer amplification yielded estimated nucleated cell counts. Assay used: immunoSEQ multiplex PCR; TCRdb lists only in-frame clones, some missing. The V and J calls and the clone size are those of that table, but D and trimming were determined from the DNA. The sample includes over 200,000 clones, 80% to 90% seen only once; the top ten take 2% to 3%. Germline V gene data show CDR1 as KGHDR and CDR2 as SFDVKD. The CDR3 is 14 amino acids. V lost 4 bases, J lost 4 bases, and 11 bases lay in between. Specimen: peripheral blood. The sequence came from a man under 40 with COVID-19, enrolled during active disease. The gene calls are TRBV24-1 and TRBJ2-3; unclear D gene. CDR3 amino acids: CATSDRRSSDTQYF. CDR3 sequence (DNA): TGTGCCACCAGTGACCGTCGGAGTTCAGATACGCAGTATTTT.